The text below deals with one T cell receptor beta chain. What it recognizes is unknown. This entry belongs to a study of T cell repertoires in cytomegalovirus infection. Turning to the study itself: CMV epitopes that were recently identified and HLA-C-restricted were used alongside well-studied HLA-B-restricted ones. Through public TCR beta signatures, both CMV infection and matching HLA type were indicated. Findings and caveats of the study: CMV-specific TCR beta clonotypes restricted by HLA-C dominated the ex vivo response.

Via MiXCR, TCRdb re-called the reads, giving one row per CDR3 protein. Here the sample spans approximately 120,000 distinct CDR3 sequences, about 31% being singletons. The source material was CD8+ T cells from cultured PBMCs, sampled from culture after CMV antigen stimulation. This clonotype was sampled from a human donor in good health (CMV status not recorded). Some clones in this sample may be carry-over from other donors' samples.

The CDR3 here is CASSSREAYSPLHF. In DNA, the CDR3 is TGTGCCAGCAGTTCCCGAGAAGCGTATTCACCCCTCCACTTT. The chain carries TRBV27 and TRBJ1-6; D gene uncertain. Germline CDR1 is MNHEY and CDR2 is SMNVEV (reference sequence). The CDR3 is made up of 14 amino acids. V dropped 4 bases and J dropped 8 bases, with 12 bases sitting between them.